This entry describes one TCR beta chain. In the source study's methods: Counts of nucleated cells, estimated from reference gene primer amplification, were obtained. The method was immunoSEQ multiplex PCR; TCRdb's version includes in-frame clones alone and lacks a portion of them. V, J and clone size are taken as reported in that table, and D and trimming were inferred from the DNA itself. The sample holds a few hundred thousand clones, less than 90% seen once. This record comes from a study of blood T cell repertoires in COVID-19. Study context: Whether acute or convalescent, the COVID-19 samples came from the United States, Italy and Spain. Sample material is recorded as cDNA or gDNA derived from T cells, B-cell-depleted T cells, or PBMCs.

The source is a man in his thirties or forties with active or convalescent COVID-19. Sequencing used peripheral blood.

This CDR3 reads CASSRDRGPYGYTF. CDR3 DNA: TGTGCCAGCAGCCGGGACAGGGGGCCCTATGGCTACACCTTC. This rearrangement joins TRBV5-6 to TRBJ1-2, with 12 bases matching TRBD1. V was pared by 4 bases and J by 4 bases, with 2 bases of the junction left unmatched. From germline, CDR1 is SGHDT and CDR2 YYEEEE. The CDR3 extends over 14 amino acids.